This T cell receptor beta chain came from a study of PD-1 blockade in classical Hodgkin lymphoma. Points from the study as a whole: Complete responders showed a baseline diversity that resembled the diversity of newly diagnosed patients. Only CD4+ TCR diversity, not CD8+, had risen significantly by C4D1. At baseline, newly diagnosed patients reportedly showed less TCR diversity than healthy donors.

As for this clone: The antigen remains undetermined.

The data were produced by immunoSEQ multiplex PCR, yet TCRdb's version contains in-frame clones alone and is incomplete. The table has approximately 27,000 clones, 65% to 90% seen once. The CDR3 is 15 amino acids. V lost 4 bases and J lost 0; bases outside the gene matches: 4. Germline V CDR1 and CDR2: SEHNR, FQNEAQ (reference sequence). All patients experienced relapse after autologous stem cell transplantation, and brentuximab vedotin exposure was variable. When best responses were assessed, they were complete response, partial response or progressive disease. This material consisted of peripheral blood mononuclear cells (PBMCs), taken at baseline. The chain links TRBV7-9 to TRBJ1-1; 8 bases are a match to TRBD1. The sequence came from a human donor with classical Hodgkin lymphoma. The CDR3 sequence is CASSYGTGLNTEAFF. CDR3 bases: TGTGCCAGCAGCTATGGGACAGGCCTGAACACTGAAGCTTTCTTT.